The 32 T cell receptor beta chains below come from one sample, sequenced in a study of beta chain features in type 1 diabetes. Findings and caveats of the study: All four CD4+ subsets of Type 1 diabetes patients contained TCRB CDR3s that were moderately but significantly shorter.

These receptors have no identified antigens. Every bit of the isolated RNA underwent reverse transcription, so sequencing read expressed TCRB transcripts. Clones were read by immunoSEQ multiplex PCR, and TCRdb kept only the in-frame ones, dropping some. The table shows under 200,000 clones, with 10% occurring only once. What was sequenced was central memory CD4+ T cells from blood. These receptor sequences come from a young man with type 1 diabetes.

This clone was seen a handful of times. CDR3 DNA sequence: TGTGCCACGAAAGAAGAAGCGGGAGCTCAGCCCCAGCATTTT. Its protein product is CATKEEAGAQPQHF. V and J are TRBV2 and TRBJ1-5; D gene uncertain. V gave up 10 bases and J gave up 6 bases, with 19 bases separating them. The germline V gene encodes CDR1 SNHLY and CDR2 FYNNEI. This CDR3 region has 14 residues.

This clone was seen more than once but under ten times. V usage is TRBV4-1 and J usage is TRBJ2-2, with D maybe TRBD2 (5 bases). This CDR3 is built from 16 residues. CDR1 MGHRA and CDR2 YSYEKL come from the germline V gene. Trimming pared 4 bases from V and 1 base from J, leaving 13 bases between. CDR3 in amino acids: CASSLNGGWNTGELFF. The CDR3 bases are TGCGCCAGCAGCCTTAATGGCGGGTGGAACACCGGGGAGCTGTTTTTT.

This clone was detected a few times. This sequence joins TRBV5-6 and TRBJ1-2, with 7 bases aligning to TRBD1. The V gene end was trimmed by 5 bases and the J gene end by 8 bases; junction bases not matched to a gene: 12. The CDR3 contains 14 residues. CDR1 SGHDT and CDR2 YYEEEE come from the germline V gene. The DNA for the CDR3 is TGTGCCAGCAGTGTGACAGGGCGAGAGAAAGGCTACACCTTC. The encoded protein is CASSVTGREKGYTF. The full variable domain, its missing parts supplied by reference TRBV5-6 and TRBJ1-2, is DAGVTQSPTHLIKTRGQQVTLRCSPKSGHDTVSWYQQALGQGPQFIFQYYEEEERQRGNFPDRFSGHQFPNYSSELNVNALLLGDSALYLCASSVTGREKGYTFGSGTRLTVV.

This clone has just a few counts. This chain connects TRBV7-3 to TRBJ2-1; D gene unclear. There are 14 residues in the CDR3. The ends were cut back, 1 base at V and 5 bases at J, with 9 bases in the middle. The germline V gene has CDR1 SGHTA and CDR2 FQGTGA. The CDR3 coding sequence is TGTGCCAGCAGCTTAAGTTCCGCGGACAATGAGCAGTTCTTC. Its translation: CASSLSSADNEQFF.

The sample holds a few counts of this clone. The chain uses TRBV30 and TRBJ2-7; D is uncertain. The CDR3 is 12 residues long. Germline V gives CDR1 GTSNPN, CDR2 SVGIG (reference sequence). Trimming took off 2 bases at V and 4 bases at J, with 9 bases between the two ends. The CDR3 protein is CAWSPTRYEQYF. The CDR3, as DNA: TGTGCCTGGAGTCCTACTCGGTACGAGCAGTACTTC.

The chain joins TRBV30 to TRBJ1-1; D possibly corresponds to TRBD1 (5 bases). The V gene's germline CDR1 is GTSNPN and CDR2 SVGIG (reference sequence). Trimming stripped 3 bases from V and 1 base from J, with 9 bases between. The CDR3 sequence is 13 residues long. The CDR3 DNA reads TGTGCCTGGAGGACAGACCCGAACACTGAAGCTTTCTTT. Translating gives CAWRTDPNTEAFF.

The V gene is TRBV5-6, the J gene TRBJ1-1; 9 nucleotides match TRBD1. Unmatched junction bases numbered 8, after V lost 2 bases and J lost 6 bases. There are 15 residues in the CDR3. Germline V lookup: CDR1 SGHDT, CDR2 YYEEEE. The CDR3 DNA reads as TGTGCCAGCAGCTTTACACAGGGGGCCTGGGCTGAAGCTTTCTTT. Amino acid sequence: CASSFTQGAWAEAFF.

The V and J genes are TRBV5-5 and TRBJ2-4; D is possibly TRBD2 (6 bases). CDR3 size: 15 residues. Germline V gene data show CDR1 as SGHKS and CDR2 as YYEKEE (reference sequence). V lost 4 bases to trimming and J lost 5 bases, with 16 bases between them. CDR3 in DNA: TGTGCCAGCAGCCTGGTAGGAGGGGCCGAAAACATTCAGTACTTC. This translates into CASSLVGGAENIQYF.

This chain connects TRBV18 to TRBJ1-1; 9 bases are a match to TRBD1. V was pared by 8 bases and J by 4 bases, with 11 bases of the junction left unmatched. Germline V gene sequence: CDR1 KGHSH, CDR2 LQKENI. The CDR3 loop spans 15 amino acids. The CDR3 region is CASQTPGQGITEAFF. CDR3 sequence (DNA): TGTGCCAGCCAAACCCCGGGACAGGGCATCACTGAAGCTTTCTTT.

The gene calls are TRBV28 and TRBJ1-1; the D gene is possibly TRBD1 (6 bases). Trimming cost V 6 bases and J 5 bases, with 13 bases left between them. Germline assignment: CDR1 MDHEN and CDR2 SYDVKM. The CDR3 runs to 13 residues. DNA for the CDR3: TGTGCCAGCAGCACCACAGGGATGACTGAAGCTTTCTTT. Residues: CASSTTGMTEAFF.

The chain recombines TRBV15 with TRBJ2-5; D gene unclear. In germline, CDR1 is LNHNV, CDR2 YYDKDF (reference sequence). V shed 1 base and J shed 5 bases, with 8 bases lying between them. The CDR3 loop spans 13 amino acids. The CDR3 protein is CATSRVPGETQYF. In nucleotides, the CDR3 is TGTGCCACCAGCAGAGTACCCGGGGAGACCCAGTACTTC.

This chain links TRBV29-1 with TRBJ1-5, with a possible D match to TRBD1 (5 bases). Trimming pared 7 bases from V and 9 bases from J, leaving 13 bases between. Germline V lookup: CDR1 SQVTM, CDR2 ANQGSEA. The CDR3 spans 11 residues. The CDR3 sequence: CSAEAGGPQHF. DNA of the CDR3: TGCAGCGCCGAGGCGGGGGGGCCCCAGCATTTT. The full variable domain, completed using reference TRBV29-1 and TRBJ1-5, is SAVISQKPSRDICQRGTSLTIQCQVDSQVTMMFWYRQQPGQSLTLIATANQGSEATYESGFVIDKFPISRPNLTFSTLTVSNMSPEDSSIYLCSAEAGGPQHFGDGTRLSIL.

The sample holds a few counts of this clone. The chain joins TRBV30 to TRBJ2-3; 8 bases fit TRBD2. The V gene's germline CDR1 is GTSNPN and CDR2 SVGIG (reference sequence). The V segment lost 2 bases and the J segment 4 bases; nucleotides outside the gene matches: 8. The CDR3 runs 15 residues. The CDR3 region has the DNA TGTGCCTGGAGTAAAGAGCGGGAGCGCTCAGATACGCAGTATTTT. Translated, it gives CAWSKERERSDTQYF.

This clone was counted only a few times. This rearrangement joins TRBV2 to TRBJ2-7; 10 nucleotides line up with TRBD1. J lost 2 bases, V lost 8 bases, and 3 bases had no gene match. Germline CDR1 reads SNHLY; CDR2 reads FYNNEI. CDR3 size: 13 residues. CDR3 in DNA: TGTGCCAGCCGCGGGACAGGGGCCTACGAGCAGTACTTC. Its protein product is CASRGTGAYEQYF.

This clone showed up just a few times. The CDR3 protein is CASSSPAGANVLTF. Here the CDR3 DNA reads TGTGCCAGCAGCTCCCCCGCTGGGGCCAACGTCCTGACTTTC. The rearrangement links TRBV5-6 to TRBJ2-6; D remains unclear. The germline V and J ends were trimmed by 3 bases and 2 bases, with 6 bases remaining between them. Germline V gene data show CDR1 as SGHDT and CDR2 as YYEEEE. This CDR3 contains 14 residues.

The rearrangement links TRBV6-6 to TRBJ1-4, with 11 bases identical to TRBD1. The CDR3 consists of 16 residues. J gave up 6 bases and V 6 bases, and 9 bases lay outside the gene matches. CDR1 is MNHNY and CDR2 is SVGAGI in the germline V gene (reference sequence). The CDR3 is CASRRPSGQGDEKLFF. The CDR3 DNA sequence: TGTGCCAGCAGGAGACCCTCGGGACAGGGGGATGAAAAACTGTTTTTT.

This clone appeared a few times. This chain connects TRBV30 to TRBJ2-3; the D gene is possibly TRBD2 (7 bases). The CDR3 runs 14 residues. Trimming removed 3 bases at V and 0 bases at J, with 10 bases between. The germline V gene encodes CDR1 GTSNPN and CDR2 SVGIG (reference sequence). This CDR3 reads CAWSGGLSTDTQYF. The CDR3 DNA reads TGTGCCTGGAGCGGGGGGCTGAGCACAGATACGCAGTATTTT.

V gene TRBV7-8 combines with J gene TRBJ2-1; 9 bases agree with TRBD2. The CDR3 totals 16 residues. Trimming removed 0 bases from V and 7 bases from J; junction bases left unmatched: 7. Germline assignment: CDR1 SGHVS and CDR2 FQNEAQ. The CDR3 loop reads CASSLAVFLAGNEQFF. CDR3 sequence (DNA): TGTGCCAGCAGCTTAGCGGTCTTCCTAGCGGGGAATGAGCAGTTCTTC.

This clone was counted only a few times. The genes are TRBV15 and TRBJ2-1; no reliable D call. Looked up from germline, CDR1 is LNHNV and CDR2 is YYDKDF (reference sequence). CDR3 length: 14 residues. Deletions cut 0 bases from V and 9 bases from J, with 12 bases between. CDR3 in amino acids: CATSRDGLALEQFF. For the CDR3, the DNA is TGTGCCACCAGCAGAGATGGTTTGGCTCTTGAGCAGTTCTTC. Variable domain in full (rest from reference TRBV15 and TRBJ2-1): DAMVIQNPRYQVTQFGKPVTLSCSQTLNHNVMYWYQQKSSQAPKLLFHYYDKDFNNEADTPDNFQSRRPNTSFCFLDIRSPGLGDTAMYLCATSRDGLALEQFFGPGTRLTVL.

A few counts support this clone. The V and J genes are TRBV6-1 and TRBJ1-1; D possibly corresponds to TRBD1 (5 bases). The CDR3 has 14 amino acids. The V gene's germline CDR1 is MNHNS and CDR2 SASEGT. V was shortened by 8 bases and J by 3 bases, with 16 bases between the two germline ends. CDR3 protein: CASGQRTEHTEAFF. For the CDR3, the DNA is TGTGCCAGCGGACAAAGGACGGAACACACTGAAGCTTTCTTT.

This sequence joins TRBV4-3 and TRBJ1-3, with D perhaps matching TRBD1 (5 bases). The CDR3 is 15 residues long. Germline CDR1 is LGHNA and CDR2 is YSLEER. Trimming pared 4 bases from V and 1 base from J, leaving 11 bases between. CDR3 region: CASSRDAGSGNTIYF. The CDR3 DNA reads as TGCGCCAGCAGCCGGGACGCGGGGTCTGGAAACACCATATATTTT.

This clone was observed a few times. This chain links TRBV9 with TRBJ2-2, with TRBD2 matching 9 bases. V trimming: 4 bases; J trimming: 0 bases; junction bases outside the gene matches: 1. The germline V gene encodes CDR1 SGDLS and CDR2 YYNGEE. The length of the CDR3 is 15 residues. The CDR3 sequence: CASSRGRANTGELFF. The CDR3 DNA follows: TGTGCCAGCAGCCGCGGGAGGGCGAACACCGGGGAGCTGTTTTTT.

This sequence joins TRBV2 and TRBJ1-5; tentatively, D is TRBD1 (5 bases). The germline V and J ends were trimmed by 0 bases and 14 bases, with 17 bases remaining between them. CDR1 is SNHLY, CDR2 FYNNEI, per germline. This CDR3 contains 14 residues. In nucleotides, the CDR3 is TGTGCCAGCAGTGAAGCGAATCTGGGACTTTCCAAGCATTTT. Amino acids: CASSEANLGLSKHF.

This clone was picked up a small number of times. This chain links TRBV2 with TRBJ1-5, with 8 bases that match TRBD1. Germline CDR1 is SNHLY and CDR2 is FYNNEI. The CDR3 has 15 amino acids. The trim removed 4 bases at V and 5 bases at J, leaving 7 bases unmatched. The CDR3 protein is CASSGTGSGHQPQHF. The CDR3, as DNA: TGTGCCAGCAGTGGGACAGGGTCTGGGCATCAGCCCCAGCATTTT. The variable domain in full, completed from reference TRBV2 and TRBJ1-5, reads EPEVTQTPSHQVTQMGQEVILRCVPISNHLYFYWYRQILGQKVEFLVSFYNNEISEKSEIFDDQFSVERPDGSNFTLKIRSTKLEDSAMYFCASSGTGSGHQPQHFGDGTRLSIL.

The chain couples TRBV4-3 to TRBJ2-1; TRBD2 matches 11 bases. Germline V gene sequence: CDR1 LGHNA, CDR2 YSLEER. After removal of 1 base from V and 0 bases from J, the junction contained 5 bases not matched to a gene. There are 18 residues in the CDR3. The CDR3 DNA is TGCGCCAGCAGCCAAGGACTAGCGGGGACTAGCTCCTACAATGAGCAGTTCTTC. Translating it yields CASSQGLAGTSSYNEQFF.

This clone has only a few counts. The chain has TRBV29-1 and TRBJ1-1; maybe TRBD1 (6 bases). V was pared by 4 bases and J by 8 bases, with 14 bases between. The CDR3 is 12 residues long. The germline gives CDR1 SQVTM, CDR2 ANQGSEA. The DNA of the CDR3 is TGCAGCGTTGGGGGGGGCGACAGAGAAGCTTTCTTT. It is translated as CSVGGGDREAFF.

The DNA of the CDR3 is TGTGCCAGCAGGGACAGGGGAACTAATGAAAAACTGTTTTTT. Protein sequence: CASRDRGTNEKLFF. The chain recombines TRBV2 with TRBJ1-4, with 9 bases matching TRBD1. CDR3 length: 14 amino acids. The V gene end was trimmed by 6 bases and the J gene end by 1 base; junction bases not matched to a gene: 0. Germline lookup yields CDR1 SNHLY and CDR2 FYNNEI.

This clone was counted a few times. The rearrangement links TRBV7-9 to TRBJ2-3, with 9 bases lining up with TRBD1. The germline V gene has CDR1 SEHNR and CDR2 FQNEAQ (reference sequence). The CDR3 has 15 amino acids. V was pared by 2 bases and J by 1 base, with 1 base of the junction left unmatched. The CDR3 loop is CASSLRTGGTDTQYF. CDR3 DNA: TGTGCCAGCAGCTTAAGGACAGGGGGCACAGATACGCAGTATTTT.

This clone has a count of ten or more. The rearrangement links TRBV7-2 to TRBJ2-1, with 10 bases identical to TRBD2. Germline loops: CDR1 SGHTA, CDR2 FQGNSA. The CDR3 totals 16 residues. With 5 bases clipped from V and 5 bases from J, the junction kept 9 bases outside the gene matches. The CDR3 spells CASSPPGLALNNEQFF. The CDR3 DNA is TGTGCCAGCAGCCCCCCGGGACTAGCGCTAAACAATGAGCAGTTCTTC.

This clone was counted only a few times. The chain is built from TRBV19 and TRBJ2-1; the D gene is possibly TRBD2 (6 bases). CDR1 is LNHDA, CDR2 SQIVND, per germline (reference sequence). V was cut by 3 bases and J by 6 bases, with 12 bases left in between. The CDR3 contains 14 residues. CDR3 protein: CASSIYSGINEQFF. The CDR3 DNA sequence: TGTGCCAGTAGTATCTATAGCGGTATCAATGAGCAGTTCTTC.

The CDR3, as DNA: TGTGCCAGCAGTCTAGCAGACAGGTACTACGAGCAGTACTTC. Its translation: CASSLADRYYEQYF. The chain employs TRBV28 and TRBJ2-7, with D maybe TRBD1 (6 bases). The V gene's germline CDR1 is MDHEN and CDR2 SYDVKM. V was cut by 5 bases and J by 3 bases, with 14 bases left in between. The CDR3 is made up of 14 amino acids.

The V gene is TRBV5-1, the J gene TRBJ2-1; D remains ambiguous. CDR1 is SGHRS and CDR2 is YFSETQ in the germline V gene. The CDR3 contains 13 residues. V was clipped by 2 bases and J by 9 bases, with 12 bases between them. The DNA for the CDR3 is TGCGCCAGCAGCTTCGAACGACCGGGTGAGCAGTTCTTC. Protein sequence: CASSFERPGEQFF.